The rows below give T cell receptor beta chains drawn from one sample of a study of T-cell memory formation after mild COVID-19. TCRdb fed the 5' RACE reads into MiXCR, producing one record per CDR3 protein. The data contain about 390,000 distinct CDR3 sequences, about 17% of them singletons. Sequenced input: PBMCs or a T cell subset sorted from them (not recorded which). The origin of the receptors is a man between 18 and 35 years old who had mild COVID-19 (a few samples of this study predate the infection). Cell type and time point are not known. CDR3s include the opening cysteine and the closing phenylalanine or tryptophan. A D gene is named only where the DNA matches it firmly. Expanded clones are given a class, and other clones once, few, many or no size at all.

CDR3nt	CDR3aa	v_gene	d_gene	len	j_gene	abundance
TGCGCCAGTAGTATCGCGGTACGCACTGAAGCTTTCTTT	CASSIAVRTEAFF	TRBV10-2	NA	13	TRBJ1-1	once
TGTGCCAGCAGCTCGAACCGGGACAGGGAAATCTTC	CASSSNRDREIF	TRBV7-8	TRBD1	12	TRBJ2-1	NA
TGTGCCAGCAGCTTGGCGGGGTTCGAGACCCAGTACTTC	CASSLAGFETQYF	TRBV5-5	NA	13	TRBJ2-5	few
TGCAGCGTTGCAAAAGTTCCGGGACAGGGATACACCGGGGAGCTGTTTTTT	CSVAKVPGQGYTGELFF	TRBV29-1	TRBD1	17	TRBJ2-2	NA
TGTGCCAGCAGCTTGGCGGAGGGGGGCCTATCCTACGAGCAGTACTTC	CASSLAEGGLSYEQYF	TRBV5-6	NA	16	TRBJ2-7	NA
TGCAGTGCTAGAGACGACAGGGGCGAGACCCAGTACTTC	CSARDDRGETQYF	TRBV20-1	TRBD1	13	TRBJ2-5	NA
TGTGCCAGCAGCCCGTCCCTAGCGGACCCAGATACGCAGTATTTT	CASSPSLADPDTQYF	TRBV5-6	TRBD2	15	TRBJ2-3	NA
TGCAGTGCTACCGGGACAGCCTACAATGAGCAGTTCTTC	CSATGTAYNEQFF	TRBV20-1	TRBD1	13	TRBJ2-1	few
TGTGCCAGCAGCTTAAGGCTGGTTTCAGATACGCAGTATTTT	CASSLRLVSDTQYF	TRBV7-6	NA	14	TRBJ2-3	NA
TGCGCCAGCAGCTTGGACGAGTGGCGGGGCAATGAGCAGTTCTTC	CASSLDEWRGNEQFF	TRBV5-1	NA	15	TRBJ2-1	NA
TGCGCCAGCAGCAAAGGGGCTCCCGGGTATGGCTACACCTTC	CASSKGAPGYGYTF	TRBV4-1	NA	14	TRBJ1-2	few
TGCAGTGCTCGGGGACTAGCGGGGGTACAAGAGACCCAGTACTTC	CSARGLAGVQETQYF	TRBV20-1	TRBD2	15	TRBJ2-5	NA
TGTGCCAGCAGTTTCGGATCCGGGGAGCTGTTTTTT	CASSFGSGELFF	TRBV3-1	NA	12	TRBJ2-2	many
TGTGCCAGCAGCTTATTCGGGGGAACAGATACGCAGTATTTT	CASSLFGGTDTQYF	TRBV7-9	NA	14	TRBJ2-3	NA
TGTGCCAGCAGATTTAAGGGGGGAGTTCAGCCCCAGCATTTT	CASRFKGGVQPQHF	TRBV27	NA	14	TRBJ1-5	NA
TGTGCCAGCAGTGAAGCGCAGGGTCTCAATCAGCCCCAGCATTTT	CASSEAQGLNQPQHF	TRBV6-1	NA	15	TRBJ1-5	few
TGTGCCAGCAGCGTAGAGGCCCAGGGTAGCGATGAGCAGTTCTTC	CASSVEAQGSDEQFF	TRBV9	NA	15	TRBJ2-1	NA
TGCAGTGCGCAGACAGGGCCTGGAAACACCATATATTTT	CSAQTGPGNTIYF	TRBV20-1	TRBD1	13	TRBJ1-3	few
TGTGCCAGCAGTTGGGGACTAGCGGGAGATGAGCAGTTCTTC	CASSWGLAGDEQFF	TRBV12-3/TRBV12-4	TRBD2	14	TRBJ2-1	NA
TGCAGCGTGGGCCTAGGGATCGGGGACACTGAAGCTTTCTTT	CSVGLGIGDTEAFF	TRBV29-1	NA	14	TRBJ1-1	NA
TGTGCCAGCAGCCAAGATCGGATGGGGGGGCTTGAGACCCAGTACTTC	CASSQDRMGGLETQYF	TRBV4-2	NA	16	TRBJ2-5	NA
TGTGCCAGCTCACCAGGCGGAGATTCACCCCTCCACTTT	CASSPGGDSPLHF	TRBV18	NA	13	TRBJ1-6	few
TGCGCCAGCAGCTCCACAGGGGAACCCTACAATGAGCAGTTCTTC	CASSSTGEPYNEQFF	TRBV5-1	TRBD1	15	TRBJ2-1	NA
TGCAGTGCCGAAGCAGACAGGGCTGGGCAGCCCCAGCATTTT	CSAEADRAGQPQHF	TRBV20-1	TRBD1	14	TRBJ1-5	NA
TGCGCCAGCAGCTTGGTTCGAAGCGGGGGGGCCGCGGAGACCCAGTACTTC	CASSLVRSGGAAETQYF	TRBV5-1	TRBD2	17	TRBJ2-5	few
TGTGCCAGCAGCTTAGAGGAGGGTTCTGAAGCTTTCTTT	CASSLEEGSEAFF	TRBV11-1	NA	13	TRBJ1-1	NA
TGTGCCAGCAGCCGCCCTGGGCAGGGCAATGAGCAGTTCTTC	CASSRPGQGNEQFF	TRBV7-9	NA	14	TRBJ2-1	few
TGTGCCAGCAGCGGGAGTGGGGCGTGGGATAATTCACCCCTCCACTTT	CASSGSGAWDNSPLHF	TRBV9	NA	16	TRBJ1-6	few
TGTGCCACCAGCACCCTCACCGGGGAGCTGTTTTTT	CATSTLTGELFF	TRBV15	NA	12	TRBJ2-2	few
TGTGCCAGCAGCCGGAAACCCGGGCAGCCCCAGCATTTT	CASSRKPGQPQHF	TRBV14	NA	13	TRBJ1-5	few
TGTGCCAGCAGCTCCCCGGGACGGAGCTACGAGCAGTACTTC	CASSSPGRSYEQYF	TRBV7-9	NA	14	TRBJ2-7	few
TGTGCCAGCAGCTATGGGGGTATCCTCTCTGGGGCCAACGTCCTGACTTTC	CASSYGGILSGANVLTF	TRBV11-2	NA	17	TRBJ2-6	few
TGCGCCAGCAGCCCCGGGACAGCTCATTACAATGAGCAGTTCTTC	CASSPGTAHYNEQFF	TRBV4-3	TRBD1	15	TRBJ2-1	NA
TGTGCCAGCAGCCCCGGGACAGGAAACTATGGCTACACCTTC	CASSPGTGNYGYTF	TRBV12-3/TRBV12-4	TRBD1	14	TRBJ1-2	many
TGTGCCAGCAGTTACATCCCCACCGGGGAGCTGTTTTTT	CASSYIPTGELFF	TRBV6-5	NA	13	TRBJ2-2	NA
TGTGCCAGCAGCCCTCCCGGTGTAAGAACTGAAGCTTTCTTT	CASSPPGVRTEAFF	TRBV12-3/TRBV12-4	NA	14	TRBJ1-1	many
TGCGCCAGCAGCTCCCGGGGAGCTTTCTCTGGAAACACCATATATTTT	CASSSRGAFSGNTIYF	TRBV5-1	NA	16	TRBJ1-3	few
TGTGCCAGCAGGATGGGGCCCAATCTGGGGGAGACCCAGTACTTC	CASRMGPNLGETQYF	TRBV2	NA	15	TRBJ2-5	NA
TGTGCCAGCAGCCTAACTAGCGGGGGGGACAACTTC	CASSLTSGGDNF	TRBV6-6	TRBD2	12	TRBJ2-7	few
TGTGCCAGCACCGGCTACCTCGGGAAGGGGGGCCGGAGAGATACGCAGTATTTT	CASTGYLGKGGRRDTQYF	TRBV3-1	NA	18	TRBJ2-3	few
TGTGCCAGCAGCTTAGGGTTCTCGGATTGGACTGAAGCTTTCTTT	CASSLGFSDWTEAFF	TRBV7-9	NA	15	TRBJ1-1	NA
TGTGCCAGCAGCTTGGGGCCAGGGCCGGAAGATACGCAGTATTTT	CASSLGPGPEDTQYF	TRBV7-2	NA	15	TRBJ2-3	many
TGTGCCAGCAGCTTGGGAAACATTCAGTACTTC	CASSLGNIQYF	TRBV7-9	NA	11	TRBJ2-4	many
TGTGCCAGCAGCCAAAGACTAGCGGGGAGCTCCTACAATGAGCAGTTCTTC	CASSQRLAGSSYNEQFF	TRBV3-1	TRBD2	17	TRBJ2-1	NA
TGCGCCAGCAGCCAAGATCATGGGGGATCAGGGTATGGCTACACCTTC	CASSQDHGGSGYGYTF	TRBV4-1	NA	16	TRBJ1-2	NA